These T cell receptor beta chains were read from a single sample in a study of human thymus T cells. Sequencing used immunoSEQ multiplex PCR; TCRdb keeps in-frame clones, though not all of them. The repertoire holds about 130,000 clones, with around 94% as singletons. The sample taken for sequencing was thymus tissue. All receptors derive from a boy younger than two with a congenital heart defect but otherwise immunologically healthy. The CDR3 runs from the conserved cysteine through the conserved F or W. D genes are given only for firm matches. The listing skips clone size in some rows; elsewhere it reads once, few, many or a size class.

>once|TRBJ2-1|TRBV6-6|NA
CASSSTGSHSYNEQFF
TGTGCCAGCAGTTCGACCGGGAGTCACTCCTACAATGAGCAGTTCTTC
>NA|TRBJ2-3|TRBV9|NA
CASSVESAKRGDTQYF
TGTGCCAGCAGCGTAGAATCGGCTAAAAGAGGTGATACGCAGTATTTT
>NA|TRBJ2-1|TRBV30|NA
CAWSSRGSPYNEQFF
TGTGCCTGGAGTTCCCGGGGGTCCCCCTACAATGAGCAGTTCTTC
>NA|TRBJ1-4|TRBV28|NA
CASSLTHARVRGREKLFF
TGTGCCAGCAGTTTAACCCATGCCAGGGTTAGGGGCCGAGAAAAACTGTTTTTT
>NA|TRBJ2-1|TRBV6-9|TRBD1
CASSYFDREYNEQFF
TGTGCCAGCAGTTATTTCGACAGGGAATACAATGAGCAGTTCTTC
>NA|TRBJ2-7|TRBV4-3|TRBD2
CASSQDGLAGGEQYF
TGCGCCAGCAGCCAAGATGGACTAGCGGGGGGCGAGCAGTACTTC
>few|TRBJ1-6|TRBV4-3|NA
CASSQEYVRSNNSPLHF
TGCGCCAGCAGCCAAGAATATGTCCGATCTAACAATTCACCCCTCCACTTT
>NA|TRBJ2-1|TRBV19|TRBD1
CASSMRPGGSYNEQFF
TGTGCCAGTAGTATGAGGCCAGGGGGATCCTACAATGAGCAGTTCTTC
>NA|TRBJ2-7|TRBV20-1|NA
CSARKGGEQYF
TGCAGTGCTAGAAAAGGGGGCGAGCAGTACTTC
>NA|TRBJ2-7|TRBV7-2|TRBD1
CASSRSLGQGGRNEQYF
TGTGCCAGCAGCCGTAGCCTCGGACAGGGGGGGAGAAACGAGCAGTACTTC
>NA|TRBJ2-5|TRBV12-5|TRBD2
CASGSHRGAGGPETQYF
TGTGCTAGTGGTTCCCACCGTGGAGCGGGGGGTCCGGAGACCCAGTACTTC
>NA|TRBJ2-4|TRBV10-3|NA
CAISEEGIEGAKNIQYF
TGTGCCATCAGTGAGGAGGGTATCGAGGGAGCCAAAAACATTCAGTACTTC
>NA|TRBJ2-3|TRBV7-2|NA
CASSASALGGGTDTQYF
TGTGCCAGCAGCGCGTCCGCCTTGGGCGGAGGCACAGATACGCAGTATTTT
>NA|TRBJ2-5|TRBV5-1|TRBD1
CASSRGRGLRETQYF
TGCGCCAGCAGCCGGGGCAGGGGGCTTCGGGAGACCCAGTACTTC
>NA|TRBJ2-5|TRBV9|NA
CASSVDWTGTQYF
TGTGCCAGCAGCGTAGACTGGACGGGGACCCAGTACTTC
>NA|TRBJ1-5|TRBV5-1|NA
CASSFLGHPRQPQHF
TGCGCCAGCAGCTTCCTCGGACATCCCCGGCAGCCCCAGCATTTT
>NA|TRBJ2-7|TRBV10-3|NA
CAIGTYEQYF
TGTGCCATCGGAACCTACGAGCAGTACTTC
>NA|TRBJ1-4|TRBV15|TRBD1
CATSSGGQEPTNEKLFF
TGTGCCACCAGCAGCGGGGGACAGGAGCCAACTAATGAAAAACTGTTTTTT
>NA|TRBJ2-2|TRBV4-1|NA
CASSQRQTPGGGELFF
TGCGCCAGCAGCCAACGACAGACTCCCGGCGGCGGGGAGCTGTTTTTT
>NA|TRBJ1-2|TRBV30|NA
CAWSVQDSEDGYTF
TGTGCCTGGAGTGTACAGGATTCCGAGGATGGCTACACCTTC
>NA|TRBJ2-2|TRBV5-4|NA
CASSGGRANTGELFF
TGTGCCAGCAGCGGCGGACGGGCGAACACCGGGGAGCTGTTTTTT
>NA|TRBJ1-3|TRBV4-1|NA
CASSQDTGATGNTIYF
TGCGCCAGCAGCCAAGATACGGGGGCGACTGGAAACACCATATATTTT
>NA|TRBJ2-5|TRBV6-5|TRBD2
CATQAGGPVLETQYF
TGTGCCACCCAAGCGGGGGGGCCTGTATTAGAGACCCAGTACTTC
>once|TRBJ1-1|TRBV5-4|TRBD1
CASRTGRPGDTEAFF
TGTGCCAGCCGGACAGGGCGCCCGGGAGACACTGAAGCTTTCTTT
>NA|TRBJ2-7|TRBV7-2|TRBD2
CASSLTSGGYEQYF
TGTGCCAGCAGCTTAACTAGCGGGGGTTACGAGCAGTACTTC
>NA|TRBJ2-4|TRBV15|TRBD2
CATSSRLAGTGIQYF
TGTGCCACCAGCAGCCGACTAGCGGGTACGGGCATTCAGTACTTC
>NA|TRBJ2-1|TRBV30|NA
CAWSVLQGTYNEQFF
TGTGCCTGGAGTGTACTTCAGGGGACCTACAATGAGCAGTTCTTC
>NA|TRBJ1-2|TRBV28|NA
CASISRDVWNYGYTF
TGTGCCAGCATTTCCAGGGACGTGTGGAACTATGGCTACACCTTC
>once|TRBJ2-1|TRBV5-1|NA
CASSLRGEQFF
TGCGCCAGCAGCCTCAGGGGTGAGCAGTTCTTC
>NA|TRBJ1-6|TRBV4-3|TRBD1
CASSQGRPGQGLLLGSPLHF
TGCGCCAGCAGCCAGGGTCGCCCGGGACAGGGGCTCCTTCTAGGTTCACCCCTCCACTTT
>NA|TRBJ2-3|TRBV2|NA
CASSFPGHPRADTQYF
TGTGCCAGCAGTTTTCCGGGACACCCCAGGGCAGATACGCAGTATTTT
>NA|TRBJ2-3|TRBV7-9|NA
CASSFRQSGGTDTQYF
TGTGCCAGCAGCTTCCGACAGTCAGGTGGGACAGATACGCAGTATTTT
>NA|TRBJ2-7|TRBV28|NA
CASSPPRVWEQYF
TGTGCCAGCAGTCCTCCCAGGGTTTGGGAGCAGTACTTC
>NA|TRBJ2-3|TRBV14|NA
CASSAGGRAADTQYF
TGTGCCAGCAGCGCCGGCGGCAGGGCAGCAGATACGCAGTATTTT
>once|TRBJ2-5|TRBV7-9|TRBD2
CASSRPGGPGETQYF
TGTGCCAGCAGCCGCCCGGGGGGGCCAGGGGAGACCCAGTACTTC
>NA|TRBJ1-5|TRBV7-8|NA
CASSPTRRALNQPQHF
TGTGCCAGCAGCCCCACCCGTCGGGCCCTCAATCAGCCCCAGCATTTT
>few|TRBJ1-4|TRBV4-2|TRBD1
CASSQVGTGGEKLFF
TGTGCCAGCAGCCAAGTAGGGACAGGGGGCGAAAAACTGTTTTTT
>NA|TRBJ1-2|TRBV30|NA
CAWSPKLTSNYGYTF
TGTGCCTGGAGCCCCAAACTTACTTCCAACTATGGCTACACCTTC
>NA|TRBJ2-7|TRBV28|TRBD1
CASSLEGGYYEQYF
TGTGCCAGCAGTTTAGAAGGGGGCTACTACGAGCAGTACTTC
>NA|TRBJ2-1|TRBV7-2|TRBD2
CASSLASGGYNEQFF
TGTGCCAGCAGCTTAGCTAGCGGGGGTTACAATGAGCAGTTCTTC
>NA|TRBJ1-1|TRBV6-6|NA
CASSYSRGTEAFF
TGTGCCAGCAGTTACTCCAGGGGTACTGAAGCTTTCTTT
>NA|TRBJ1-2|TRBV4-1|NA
CASSQDGANGYTF
TGCGCCAGCAGCCAAGACGGGGCTAATGGCTACACCTTC
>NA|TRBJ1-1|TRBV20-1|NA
CSARGDKWAFF
TGCAGTGCTAGAGGGGACAAGTGGGCTTTCTTT
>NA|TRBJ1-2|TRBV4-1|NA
CASSQDATTRRGGYTF
TGCGCCAGCAGCCAAGATGCGACAACCCGAAGAGGTGGCTACACCTTC
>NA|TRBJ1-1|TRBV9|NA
CASSVTGETEAFF
TGTGCCAGCAGCGTAACGGGTGAGACTGAAGCTTTCTTT
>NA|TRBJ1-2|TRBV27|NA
CASSLWGGYGYTF
TGTGCCAGCAGCCTGTGGGGGGGCTATGGCTACACCTTC
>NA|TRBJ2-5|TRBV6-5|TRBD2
CASSYEGLAMETQYF
TGTGCCAGCAGTTACGAGGGACTAGCGATGGAGACCCAGTACTTC
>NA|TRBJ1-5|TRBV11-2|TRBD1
CASSLDRGRNQPQHF
TGTGCCAGCAGCTTAGACAGGGGGCGCAATCAGCCCCAGCATTTT
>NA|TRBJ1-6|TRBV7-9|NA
CASSLGGLPNSPLHF
TGTGCCAGCAGCTTAGGAGGGCTTCCTAATTCACCCCTCCACTTT
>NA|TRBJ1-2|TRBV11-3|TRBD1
CASSGRQGNGYTF
TGTGCCAGCAGCGGACGACAGGGGAATGGCTACACCTTC